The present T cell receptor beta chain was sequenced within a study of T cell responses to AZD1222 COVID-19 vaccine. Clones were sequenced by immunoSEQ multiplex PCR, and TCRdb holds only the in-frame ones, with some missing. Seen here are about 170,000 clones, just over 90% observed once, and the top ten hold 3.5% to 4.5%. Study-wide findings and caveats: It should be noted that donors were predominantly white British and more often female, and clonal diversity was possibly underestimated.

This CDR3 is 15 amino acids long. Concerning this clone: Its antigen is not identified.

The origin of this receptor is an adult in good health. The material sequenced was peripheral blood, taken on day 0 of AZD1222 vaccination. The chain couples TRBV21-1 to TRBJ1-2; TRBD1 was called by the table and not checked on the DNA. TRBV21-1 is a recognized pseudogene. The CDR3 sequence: CASSKWTQGNYGYTF. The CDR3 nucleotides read TGTGCCAGCAGCAAATGGACCCAGGGGAACTATGGCTACACCTTC.